The entry that follows covers one T cell receptor (beta chain) sequence. The target antigen is unknown. This sample is part of a study of identical twins. Carrying unique molecular identifiers, the cDNA also gained a universal primer site through template switching. Via MiXCR, TCRdb re-called the 5' RACE reads, giving one row per CDR3 protein. The sample consists of around 960,000 distinct CDR3 sequences, over 9% of them appearing once. The V gene's germline CDR1 is LNHNV and CDR2 YYDKDF (reference sequence). The length of the CDR3 is 11 residues. Between the trimmed V and J ends, which lost 5 bases and 10 bases, there was a span of 11 bases. General study findings and limits: Out-of-frame alpha sequences common to twins were enriched for low generation probability.

The same sample was also used in a study of yellow fever vaccine responses in identical twins.

The specimen sequenced was PBMCs. This TCR was sampled from a woman aged 18-35 years in good health. The chain uses TRBV15 and TRBJ1-2, with a possible D match to TRBD1 (6 bases). The CDR3 loop is CATSGGTNYTF. The CDR3 region has the DNA TGTGCCACCAGCGGGGGGACAAACTACACCTTC.